Below are 16 T cell receptor beta chains sequenced from a single sample in a study of T cells after posttransplantation cyclophosphamide. Measured with immunoSEQ multiplex PCR; TCRdb has only the in-frame clones, and not every one. Altogether 30,000 to 50,000 clones were found in the sample, and no singletons occur. The material sequenced was PBMCs. The receptor set was obtained from a woman in her 50s in good health and a related stem cell transplant donor.

This clone was recorded a few times. One base away lies a much larger clone, so this may be a sequencing read error. Other DNA sequences in this specimen translate into the identical CDR3. The V call is TRBV7-3, the J call TRBJ2-2, with TRBD2 matching over 10 bases. V shed 2 bases, J shed 8 bases, and the junction held 8 bases outside the gene matches. Germline V gives CDR1 SGHTA, CDR2 FQGTGA. The CDR3 extends over 16 amino acids. For the CDR3, the DNA is TGTGCCAGCAGCTTAGGCACTAGCGGGGCCACTGGGGAGCTGTTTTTT. It yields the protein CASSLGTSGATGELFF.

This clone showed up many times. The V and J genes are TRBV30 and TRBJ2-1; 8 positions agree with TRBD1. This CDR3 has 14 residues. Unmatched junction bases numbered 1, after V lost 2 bases and J lost 1 base. Germline V lookup: CDR1 GTSNPN, CDR2 SVGIG (reference sequence). In nucleotides, the CDR3 is TGTGCCTGGAGTCGGACAGGGTCCTACAATGAGCAGTTCTTC. It encodes CAWSRTGSYNEQFF.

The table lists this clone with a few counts. This chain links TRBV2 with TRBJ1-6; no firm D call. With 6 bases removed from V and 0 bases from J, the gap between germline ends came to 12 bases. CDR1 SNHLY and CDR2 FYNNEI come from the germline V gene. The CDR3 length is 16 residues. The CDR3 sequence is CASSGLGSSYNSPLHF. The CDR3 bases are TGTGCCAGCAGCGGACTGGGTAGCTCCTATAATTCACCCCTCCACTTT.

Many counts were recorded for this clone. The chain is built from TRBV18 and TRBJ1-4; TRBD1 is a possible D gene (5 bases). Looked up from germline, CDR1 is KGHSH and CDR2 is LQKENI. Trimming took 2 bases from V and 7 from J, leaving 11 bases between them. The length of the CDR3 is 14 residues. CDR3 sequence (DNA): TGTGCCAGCTCACCAGGTCAGGGCGGTGAAAAACTGTTTTTT. It specifies CASSPGQGGEKLFF.

In this sample, this clone turned up many times. The V gene is TRBV11-2, the J gene TRBJ2-3; D gene uncertain. The length of the CDR3 is 17 residues. Trimming took 0 bases from V and 3 from J, leaving 16 bases between them. Germline CDR1 SGHAT, CDR2 FQNNGV. CDR3 DNA: TGTGCCAGCAGCTTAGAATCTTCCGGTTTCGGGACAGATACGCAGTATTTT. It encodes CASSLESSGFGTDTQYF.

This clone was seen at least ten times. The chain carries TRBV4-1 and TRBJ2-5; 10 bases are a match to TRBD2. Germline lookup yields CDR1 MGHRA and CDR2 YSYEKL. J lost 5 bases, V lost 4 bases, and 7 bases had no gene match. The CDR3 has 15 residues. The CDR3 loop reads CASSRQLAGMETQYF. CDR3 DNA: TGCGCCAGCAGCCGCCAACTAGCGGGGATGGAGACCCAGTACTTC.

This clone was detected ten times or more. The chain couples TRBV7-9 to TRBJ1-2, with D maybe TRBD1 (5 bases). From germline, CDR1 is SEHNR and CDR2 FQNEAQ (reference sequence). The CDR3 spans 15 residues. The germline V and J ends were trimmed by 5 bases and 1 base, with 14 bases remaining between them. CDR3: CASSITPGGNYGYTF. The CDR3 DNA sequence: TGTGCCAGCAGCATTACGCCGGGGGGTAACTATGGCTACACCTTC. The full variable domain, with the rest looked up from reference TRBV7-9 and TRBJ1-2, is DTGVSQNPRHKITKRGQNVTFRCDPISEHNRLYWYRQTLGQGPEFLTYFQNEAQLEKSRLLSDRFSAERPKGSFSTLEIQRTEQGDSAMYLCASSITPGGNYGYTFGSGTRLTVV.

At least ten counts were recorded for this clone. In DNA, the CDR3 is TGTGCCAGCAGCTTAGCTTTAAACAATGAGCAGTTCTTC. It translates to CASSLALNNEQFF. This chain connects TRBV7-2 to TRBJ2-1; D unresolved. Trimming pared 0 bases from V and 5 bases from J, leaving 5 bases between. The germline CDR1 and CDR2 sequences are SGHTA and FQGNSA. CDR3 length: 13 amino acids.

This clone was counted many times. V is TRBV6-1 and J is TRBJ2-1; D perhaps matches TRBD2 (6 bases). V was clipped by 4 bases and J by 8 bases, with 18 bases between them. This CDR3 is 15 amino acids long. From germline, CDR1 is MNHNS and CDR2 SASEGT. CDR3 in DNA: TGTGCCAGCAGTGCAAAGGCGGGGCCTCCTTATGAGCAGTTCTTC. Translating gives CASSAKAGPPYEQFF.

This clone occurred many times. This chain connects TRBV11-2 to TRBJ2-7, with TRBD2 matching 8 bases. The CDR3 spans 14 residues. Germline V gives CDR1 SGHAT, CDR2 FQNNGV. J was trimmed by 0 bases and V by 7 bases; bases with no gene match: 5. The CDR3 region is CASILTSVSYEQYF. In nucleotides, the CDR3 is TGTGCCAGCATCCTGACTAGCGTCTCCTACGAGCAGTACTTC.

This clone was counted many times. The CDR3 nucleotides read TGTGCCAGCAGTTTAGGGATGGGACAGAGAACTGGAAACACCATATATTTT. Encoded protein: CASSLGMGQRTGNTIYF. V is TRBV28 and J is TRBJ1-3, with TRBD1 matching 7 bases. This CDR3 spans 17 amino acids. With 2 bases clipped from V and 2 bases from J, the junction kept 9 bases outside the gene matches. CDR1 is MDHEN and CDR2 is SYDVKM in the germline V gene.

This clone was detected ten times or more. The chain links TRBV5-1 to TRBJ2-1; a possible D gene is TRBD1 (6 bases). Germline V CDR1 and CDR2: SGHRS, YFSETQ. Trimming left V 7 bases short and J 6 bases short, with 23 bases between. The CDR3 is 16 amino acids. The CDR3 nucleotides are TGCGCCAGCGCTCCGCGGTGGCAGGGGATAGTCAATGAGCAGTTCTTC. Translation: CASAPRWQGIVNEQFF.

In its sample, this clone was seen many times. The V gene is TRBV5-4, the J gene TRBJ2-3; 10 bases fit TRBD1. The V gene end was trimmed by 4 bases and the J gene end by 4 bases; junction bases not matched to a gene: 12. CDR1 SGHNT and CDR2 YYREEE come from the germline V gene (reference sequence). The CDR3 sequence is 17 residues long. This chain's CDR3 is CASSPLPGQGLSDTQYF. The CDR3 coding sequence is TGTGCCAGCAGCCCTTTACCGGGACAGGGGTTATCAGATACGCAGTATTTT.

This clone has ten or more counts. The chain has TRBV5-6 and TRBJ2-2; perhaps TRBD1 as D (5 bases). Germline CDR1 is SGHDT and CDR2 is YYEEEE. The CDR3 runs to 16 residues. V dropped 4 bases and J dropped 4 bases, with 17 bases sitting between them. The CDR3 nucleotides read TGTGCCAGCAGCCTTGTCGACAGAGGTCGCACCGGGGAGCTGTTTTTT. As protein: CASSLVDRGRTGELFF.

This clone was picked up many times. The rearrangement links TRBV6-6 to TRBJ2-7; D is ambiguous. The germline V gene encodes CDR1 MNHNY and CDR2 SVGAGI (reference sequence). The CDR3 is 12 residues long. Trimming cost V 7 bases and J 0 bases, with 7 bases left between them. CDR3 in amino acids: CASNAASYEQYF. The CDR3 DNA is TGTGCCAGCAACGCGGCCTCCTACGAGCAGTACTTC.

This clone has ten or more counts. The chain uses TRBV28 and TRBJ2-3; D is possibly TRBD1 (8 bases). The V end was cut by 5 bases, the J end by 6 bases, with 18 bases between. The CDR3 extends over 15 amino acids. Looked up from germline, CDR1 is MDHEN and CDR2 is SYDVKM. The CDR3 loop is CASSVSQGGVDTQYF. CDR3 nucleotide sequence: TGTGCCAGCAGTGTATCACAGGGGGGGGTGGATACGCAGTATTTT.